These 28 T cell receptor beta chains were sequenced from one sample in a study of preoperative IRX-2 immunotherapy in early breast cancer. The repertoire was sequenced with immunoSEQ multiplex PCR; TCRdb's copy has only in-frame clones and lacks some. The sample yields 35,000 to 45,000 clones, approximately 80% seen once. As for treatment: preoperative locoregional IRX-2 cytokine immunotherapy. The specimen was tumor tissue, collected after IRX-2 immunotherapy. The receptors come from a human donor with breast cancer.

The CDR3 loop reads CASSTQGANNYGYTF. The CDR3 DNA follows: TGTGCCAGCAGCACCCAGGGGGCGAATAACTATGGCTACACCTTC. The V and J genes are TRBV28 and TRBJ1-2; TRBD1 matches at 8 bases. V was clipped by 6 bases and J by 1 base; unmatched bases: 7. CDR3 size: 15 residues. CDR1 and CDR2 (germline): MDHEN, SYDVKM.

CDR3 sequence reads: CASSPRTATGELFF. The CDR3 region has the DNA TGTGCCAGCTCACCAAGGACAGCCACCGGGGAGCTGTTTTTT. This sequence joins TRBV18 and TRBJ2-2; D may be TRBD1 (6 bases). CDR1 KGHSH and CDR2 LQKENI come from the germline V gene. V dropped 2 bases and J dropped 4 bases, with 8 bases sitting between them. This CDR3 contains 14 residues.

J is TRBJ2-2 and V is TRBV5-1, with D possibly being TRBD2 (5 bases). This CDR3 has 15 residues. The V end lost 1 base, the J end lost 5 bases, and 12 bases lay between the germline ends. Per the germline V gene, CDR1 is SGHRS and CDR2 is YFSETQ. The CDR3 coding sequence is TGCGCCAGCAGCTTGAGGACTCTGGGGACCGGGGAGCTGTTTTTT. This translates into CASSLRTLGTGELFF.

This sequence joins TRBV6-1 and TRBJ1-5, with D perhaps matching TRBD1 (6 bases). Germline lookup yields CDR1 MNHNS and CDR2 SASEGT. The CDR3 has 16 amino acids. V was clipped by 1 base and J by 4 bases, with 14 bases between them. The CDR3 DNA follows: TGTGCCAGCAGTGAAGGCGTGGGGGGCGGAAATCAGCCCCAGCATTTT. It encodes CASSEGVGGGNQPQHF.

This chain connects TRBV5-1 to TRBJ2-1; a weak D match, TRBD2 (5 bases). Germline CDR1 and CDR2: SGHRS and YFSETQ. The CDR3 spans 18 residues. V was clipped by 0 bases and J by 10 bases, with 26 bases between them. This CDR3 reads CASSLVEPLAKPSMEQFF. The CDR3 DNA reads TGCGCCAGCAGCTTGGTGGAACCCTTAGCGAAACCTTCGATGGAGCAGTTCTTC.

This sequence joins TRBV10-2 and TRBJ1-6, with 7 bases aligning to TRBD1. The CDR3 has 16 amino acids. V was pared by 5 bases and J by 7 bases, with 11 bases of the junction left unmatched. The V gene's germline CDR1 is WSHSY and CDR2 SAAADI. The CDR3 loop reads CASSRARQGRNSPLHF. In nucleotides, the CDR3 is TGCGCCAGCAGTCGAGCTCGACAGGGTCGCAATTCACCCCTCCACTTT.

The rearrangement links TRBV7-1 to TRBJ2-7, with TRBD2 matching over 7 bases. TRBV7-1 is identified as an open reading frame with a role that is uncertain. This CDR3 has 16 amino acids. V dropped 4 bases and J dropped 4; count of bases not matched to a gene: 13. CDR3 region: CASSLVFGTTKYEQYF. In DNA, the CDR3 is TGTGCCAGCAGCTTAGTTTTTGGGACTACTAAATACGAGCAGTACTTC.

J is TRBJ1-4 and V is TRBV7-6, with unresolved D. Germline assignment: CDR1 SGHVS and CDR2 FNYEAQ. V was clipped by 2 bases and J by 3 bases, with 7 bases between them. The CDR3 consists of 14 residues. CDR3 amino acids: CASSLRGPNEKLFF. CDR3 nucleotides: TGTGCCAGCAGCTTACGGGGTCCTAATGAAAAACTGTTTTTT.

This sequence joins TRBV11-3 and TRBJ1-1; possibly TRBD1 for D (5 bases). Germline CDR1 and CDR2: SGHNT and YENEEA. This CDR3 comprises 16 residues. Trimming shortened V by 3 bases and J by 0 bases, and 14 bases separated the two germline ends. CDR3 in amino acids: CASSFRAGVMNTEAFF. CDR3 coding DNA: TGTGCCAGCAGCTTCAGGGCAGGAGTTATGAACACTGAAGCTTTCTTT.

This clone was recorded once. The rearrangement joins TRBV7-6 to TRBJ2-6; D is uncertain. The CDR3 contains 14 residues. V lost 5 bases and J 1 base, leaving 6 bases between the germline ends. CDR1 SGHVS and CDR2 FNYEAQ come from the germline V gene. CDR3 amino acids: CASSRASGANVLTF. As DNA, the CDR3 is TGTGCCAGCAGCAGAGCTTCTGGGGCCAACGTCCTGACTTTC.

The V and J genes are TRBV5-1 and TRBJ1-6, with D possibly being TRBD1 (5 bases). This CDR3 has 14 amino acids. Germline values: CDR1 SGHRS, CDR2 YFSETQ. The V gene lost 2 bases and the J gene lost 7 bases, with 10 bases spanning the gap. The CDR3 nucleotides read TGCGCCAGCAGCTTCGGGGCGGAAAATTCACCCCTCCACTTT. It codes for CASSFGAENSPLHF.

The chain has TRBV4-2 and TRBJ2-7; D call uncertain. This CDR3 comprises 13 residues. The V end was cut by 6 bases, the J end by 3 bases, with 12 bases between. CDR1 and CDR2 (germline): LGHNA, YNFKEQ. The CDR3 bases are TGTGCCAGCAGTTCGGACGGAGACTACGAGCAGTACTTC. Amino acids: CASSSDGDYEQYF.

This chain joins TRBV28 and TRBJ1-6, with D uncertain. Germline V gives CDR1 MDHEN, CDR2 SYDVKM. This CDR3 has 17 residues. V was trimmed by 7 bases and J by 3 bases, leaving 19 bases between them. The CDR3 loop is CASTTVTGSHYNSPLHF. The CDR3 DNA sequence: TGTGCCAGCACTACCGTCACCGGGTCCCACTATAATTCACCCCTCCACTTT. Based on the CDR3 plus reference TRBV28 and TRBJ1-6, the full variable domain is DVKVTQSSRYLVKRTGEKVFLECVQDMDHENMFWYRQDPGLGLRLIYFSYDVKMKEKGDIPEGYSVSREKKERFSLILESASTNQTSMYLCASTTVTGSHYNSPLHFGNGTRLTVT.

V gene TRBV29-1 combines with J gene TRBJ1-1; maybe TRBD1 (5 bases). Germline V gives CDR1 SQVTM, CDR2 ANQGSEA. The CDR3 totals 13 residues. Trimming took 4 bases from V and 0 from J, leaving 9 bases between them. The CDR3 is CSVGGSLNTEAFF. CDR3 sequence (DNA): TGCAGCGTTGGGGGCAGTTTGAACACTGAAGCTTTCTTT.

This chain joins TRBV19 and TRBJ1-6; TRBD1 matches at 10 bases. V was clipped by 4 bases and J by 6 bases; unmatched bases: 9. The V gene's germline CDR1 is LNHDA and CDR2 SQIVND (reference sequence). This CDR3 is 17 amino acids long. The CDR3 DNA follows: TGTGCCAGTAGTAAAGAGGACAGGGGGAATGGTAATTCACCCCTCCACTTT. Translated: CASSKEDRGNGNSPLHF.

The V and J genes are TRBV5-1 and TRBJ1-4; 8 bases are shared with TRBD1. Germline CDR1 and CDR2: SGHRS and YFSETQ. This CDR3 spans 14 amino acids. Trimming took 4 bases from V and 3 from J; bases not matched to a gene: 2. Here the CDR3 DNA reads TGCGCCAGCAGCGTCAGGGGGCCTAATGAAAAACTGTTTTTT. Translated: CASSVRGPNEKLFF.

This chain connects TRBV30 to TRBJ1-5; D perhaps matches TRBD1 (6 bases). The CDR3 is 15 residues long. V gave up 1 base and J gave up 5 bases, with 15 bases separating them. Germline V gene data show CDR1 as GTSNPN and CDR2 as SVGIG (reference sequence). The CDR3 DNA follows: TGTGCCTGGAGTGGGTCAGCCAGGGGAGATCAGCCCCAGCATTTT. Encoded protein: CAWSGSARGDQPQHF.

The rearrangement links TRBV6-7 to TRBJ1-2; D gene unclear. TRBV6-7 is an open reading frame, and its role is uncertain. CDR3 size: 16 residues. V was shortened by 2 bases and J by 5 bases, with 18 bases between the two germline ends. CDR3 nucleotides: TGTGCCAGCAGTTACCTAAAGTCGGGAGCGTCTTATGGCTACACCTTC. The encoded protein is CASSYLKSGASYGYTF.

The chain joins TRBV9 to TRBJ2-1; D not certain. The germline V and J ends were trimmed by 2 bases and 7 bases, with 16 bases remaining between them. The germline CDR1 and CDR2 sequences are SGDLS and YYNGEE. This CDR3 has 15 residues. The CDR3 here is CASSVFPDISNEQFF. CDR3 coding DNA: TGTGCCAGCAGCGTTTTCCCAGACATTAGTAATGAGCAGTTCTTC.

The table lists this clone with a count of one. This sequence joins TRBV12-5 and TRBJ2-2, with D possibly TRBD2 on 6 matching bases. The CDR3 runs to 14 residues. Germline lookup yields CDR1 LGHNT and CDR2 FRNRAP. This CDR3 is CASTGTSNTGELFF. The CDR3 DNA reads TGTGCCAGCACCGGGACTTCTAACACCGGGGAGCTGTTTTTT.

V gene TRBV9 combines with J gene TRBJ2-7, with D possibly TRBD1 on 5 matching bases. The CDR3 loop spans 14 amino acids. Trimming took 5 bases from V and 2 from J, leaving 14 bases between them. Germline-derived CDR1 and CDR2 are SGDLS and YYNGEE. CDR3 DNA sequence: TGTGCCAGCAGTCCGCCCAGGGTTCCCTACGAGCAGTACTTC. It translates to CASSPPRVPYEQYF.

The CDR3 DNA reads TGTGCCAGCAGTCCTTTTTTGGGCTACACCTTC. Amino acids: CASSPFLGYTF. The chain uses TRBV6-7 and TRBJ1-2; D is uncertain. TRBV6-7 is an ORF, with its function uncertain. The CDR3 has 11 residues. The V end was cut by 5 bases, the J end by 8 bases, with 9 bases between.

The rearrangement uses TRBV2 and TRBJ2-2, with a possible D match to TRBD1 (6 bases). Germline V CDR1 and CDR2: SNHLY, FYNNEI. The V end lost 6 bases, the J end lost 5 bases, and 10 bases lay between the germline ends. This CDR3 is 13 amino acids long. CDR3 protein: CASRNRDTGELFF. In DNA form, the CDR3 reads TGTGCCAGCAGGAACAGGGATACCGGGGAGCTGTTTTTT.

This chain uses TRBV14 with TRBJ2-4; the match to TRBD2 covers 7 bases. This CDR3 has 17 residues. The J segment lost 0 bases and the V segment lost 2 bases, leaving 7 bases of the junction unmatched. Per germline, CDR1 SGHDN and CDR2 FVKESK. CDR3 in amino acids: CASSQLSGALAKNIQYF. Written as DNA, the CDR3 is TGTGCCAGCAGCCAATTAAGCGGGGCCTTAGCCAAAAACATTCAGTACTTC.

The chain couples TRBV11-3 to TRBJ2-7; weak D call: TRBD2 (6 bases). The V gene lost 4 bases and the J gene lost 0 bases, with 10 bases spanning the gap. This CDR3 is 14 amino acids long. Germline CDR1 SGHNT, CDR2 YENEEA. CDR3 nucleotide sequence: TGTGCCAGCAGCTGGGGGACTGACTCCTACGAGCAGTACTTC. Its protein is CASSWGTDSYEQYF.

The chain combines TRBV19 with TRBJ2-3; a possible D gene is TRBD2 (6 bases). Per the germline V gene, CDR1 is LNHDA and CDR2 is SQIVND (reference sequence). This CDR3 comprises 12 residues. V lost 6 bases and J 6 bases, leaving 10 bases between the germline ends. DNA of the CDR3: TGTGCCAGTAGGGCTAGCGCGGATACGCAGTATTTT. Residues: CASRASADTQYF.

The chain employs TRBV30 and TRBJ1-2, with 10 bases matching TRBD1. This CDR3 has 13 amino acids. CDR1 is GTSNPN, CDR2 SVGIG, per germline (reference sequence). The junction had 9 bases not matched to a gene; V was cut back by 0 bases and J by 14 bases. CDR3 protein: CAWSVLRQGARTF. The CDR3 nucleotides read TGTGCCTGGAGTGTACTAAGACAGGGGGCTAGGACCTTC.

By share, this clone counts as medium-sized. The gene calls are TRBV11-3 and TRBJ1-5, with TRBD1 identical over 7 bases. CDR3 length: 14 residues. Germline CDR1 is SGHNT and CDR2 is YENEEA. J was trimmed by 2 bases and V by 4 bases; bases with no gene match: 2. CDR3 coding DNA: TGTGCCAGCAGCTCGACAGGGCGCAATCAGCCCCAGCATTTT. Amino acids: CASSSTGRNQPQHF.